Sequencing of this T cell receptor beta chain was carried out in a study of control samples from healthy donors and cancer patients. Profiled with immunoSEQ multiplex PCR; TCRdb holds only in-frame clones, not every one. The sample records just under 80,000 clones, approximately 90% being singletons. Sequenced material: PBMCs. The receptor's source is a woman aged 60-70 years with head and neck cancer.

This CDR3 reads CASSSIGGRETQYF. The CDR3 DNA follows: TGCGCCAGCAGCTCTATCGGGGGGAGAGAGACCCAGTACTTC. The V call is TRBV5-1, the J call TRBJ2-5; TRBD2 matches 7 bases. The trim removed 3 bases at V and 4 bases at J, leaving 6 bases unmatched. Germline V gives CDR1 SGHRS, CDR2 YFSETQ. There are 14 residues in the CDR3.